This is a list of T cell receptor beta chains from one sample in a study of T cells in tuberculosis. Produced via immunoSEQ multiplex PCR; TCRdb's table is partial and in-frame only. The profile covers 30,000 to 45,000 clones, with 93% appearing a single time and 6.5% to 9% taken by the ten largest. Sequenced sample: PBMCs. The receptors were sampled from a donor aged 5-35 years with latent tuberculosis or without tuberculosis infection. Both conserved end residues are part of each CDR3. D genes are given only for firm matches. Only some rows state a clone size, as once, few, many or a class for expanded clones.

d_gene	v_gene	j_gene	abundance	CDR3nt	CDR3aa
TRBD1	TRBV25-1	TRBJ1-3	-	TGTGCCAGCAGTGAATATAATGTTCAGGACAGGGATAAACGGTATTTT	CASSEYNVQDRDKRYF
-	TRBV7-6	TRBJ2-3	-	TGTGCCAGCAAATCCTCCAGGGGTCGAAGCACAGATACGCAGTATTTT	CASKSSRGRSTDTQYF
TRBD1	TRBV11-2	TRBJ2-1	-	TGTGCCAGCAGCTTAGCCCTGGACAGGGGTGAGCAGTTCTTC	CASSLALDRGEQFF
-	TRBV19	TRBJ2-1	-	TGTGCCAGTAACCTCGGTCCGGACAATGAGCAGTTCTTC	CASNLGPDNEQFF
TRBD1	TRBV19	TRBJ1-4	-	TGTGCCAGTAGCAAACTACGGACAGGGGGGAATGAAAAACTGTTTTTT	CASSKLRTGGNEKLFF
-	TRBV19	TRBJ2-7	-	TGTGCCAGTAGTATAGACCCTAGCTACGAGCAGTACTTC	CASSIDPSYEQYF
-	TRBV9	TRBJ2-3	once	TGTGCCAGCAGCGTAGGCGGGCGCACAGATACGCAGTATTTT	CASSVGGRTDTQYF
-	TRBV10-3	TRBJ1-1	-	TGTGCCATCACGCGGGGGGAGAGGACTGAAGCTTTCTTT	CAITRGERTEAFF
TRBD2	TRBV5-4	TRBJ2-7	-	TGTGCCAGCAGTTTAATATACGGGACTAGCGGGGCAATCAACTACGAGCAGTACTTC	CASSLIYGTSGAINYEQYF
-	TRBV5-1	TRBJ2-1	-	TGCGCCAGCAGGTCTTCATTGGAGCGGTCCTACAATGAGCAGTTCTTC	CASRSSLERSYNEQFF
-	TRBV27	TRBJ1-6	-	TGTGCCAGCAGTTTATCTAGCCAGGGCCCTTATAATTCACCCCTCCACTTT	CASSLSSQGPYNSPLHF
-	TRBV7-2	TRBJ2-7	-	TGTGCCAGCAGCTCCCCAGAAACCGGGAGTCAGAGGGAGCAGTACTTC	CASSSPETGSQREQYF
-	TRBV4-1	TRBJ1-2	-	TGCGCCAGCAGCCTGTCCGTCCGGGAGGGCGTCTATGGCTACACCTTC	CASSLSVREGVYGYTF
-	TRBV6-1	TRBJ1-6	-	TGTGCCAGCAGTACTTTTAATTCACCCCTCCACTTT	CASSTFNSPLHF
TRBD2	TRBV5-4	TRBJ2-3	-	TGTGCCAGCAGCACGGGGGGCGGGGGGATCACAGATACGCAGTATTTT	CASSTGGGGITDTQYF
-	TRBV7-2	TRBJ2-1	-	TGTGCCAGCAGCTTGGGAGGTCTATACGGTGAGCAGTTCTTC	CASSLGGLYGEQFF
TRBD1	TRBV7-3	TRBJ2-2	-	TGTGCCAGCAGTTCGCGAAGACAGGGGCCCGGGGAGCTGTTTTTT	CASSSRRQGPGELFF
TRBD1	TRBV27	TRBJ2-7	-	TGTGCCATCAGACCTACCGGGACAGGGTCGAGGGAGCAGTACTTC	CAIRPTGTGSREQYF
-	TRBV5-4	TRBJ1-1	-	TGTGCCAGCAGCTTGGAAACCGTTCAGGGCCCGAGGAATGAAGCTTTCTTT	CASSLETVQGPRNEAFF
-	TRBV5-1	TRBJ1-2	once	TGCGCCAGCAGCAGAGAGACAGGTACCTACACCTTC	CASSRETGTYTF
-	TRBV6-5	TRBJ1-1	-	TGTGCCAGCAGTCCAAGACTCCGACAGCACACTGAAGCTTTCTTT	CASSPRLRQHTEAFF